This T cell receptor (beta chain) was sequenced for a study of shared clonotypes between healthy human individuals. The V gene's germline CDR1 is SEHNR and CDR2 FQNEAQ (reference sequence). The CDR3 runs to 17 residues. Trimming removed 4 bases from V and 7 bases from J; junction bases left unmatched: 14. The table came from immunoSEQ multiplex PCR; TCRdb's copy has only in-frame clones and leaves some out. The table lists over a million clones, about 80% of them singletons. The TCR sequence derives from a man between 18 and 35 years old in good health. This sequence joins TRBV7-9 and TRBJ1-4, with 8 bases fitting TRBD1. The sequencing input was memory CD4+ T cells sorted from blood. Subset meaning: CD45RA-negative fraction. The CDR3 DNA follows: TGTGCCAGCAGCTCTGAATCAGGACAGGGAAGGTTTGAAAAACTGTTTTTT. Its protein is CASSSESGQGRFEKLFF.